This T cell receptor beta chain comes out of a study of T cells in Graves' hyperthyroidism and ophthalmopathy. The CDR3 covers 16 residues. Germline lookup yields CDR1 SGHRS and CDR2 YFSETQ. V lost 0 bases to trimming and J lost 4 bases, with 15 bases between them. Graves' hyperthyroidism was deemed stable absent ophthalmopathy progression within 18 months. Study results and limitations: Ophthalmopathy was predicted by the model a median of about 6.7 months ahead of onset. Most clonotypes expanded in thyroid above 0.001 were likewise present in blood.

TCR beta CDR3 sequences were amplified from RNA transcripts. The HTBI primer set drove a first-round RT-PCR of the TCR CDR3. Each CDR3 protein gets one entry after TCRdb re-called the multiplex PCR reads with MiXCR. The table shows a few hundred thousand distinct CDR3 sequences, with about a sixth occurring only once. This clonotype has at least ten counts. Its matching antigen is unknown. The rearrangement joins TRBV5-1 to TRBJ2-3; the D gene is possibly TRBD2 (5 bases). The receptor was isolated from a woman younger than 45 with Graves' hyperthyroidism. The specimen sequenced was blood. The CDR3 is CASSLEGAPVADTQYF. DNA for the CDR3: TGCGCCAGCAGCTTGGAGGGAGCTCCCGTAGCAGATACGCAGTATTTT.